This T cell receptor beta chain was captured in a study of Ad26.COV2.S vaccination and SARS-CoV-2 variants. This table comes from immunoSEQ multiplex PCR, and its TCRdb copy is limited to in-frame clones, with some not included. The repertoire holds approximately 150,000 clones, with just over 85% as singletons. Germline assignment: CDR1 LNHDA and CDR2 SQIVND (reference sequence). Trimming took 1 base from V and 0 from J, leaving 7 bases between them. The CDR3 extends over 15 amino acids. Study findings and constraints: Whether participants received vaccine or placebo, their non-spike TCR breadth was similar. Ad26.COV2.S recipients had broader spike-specific TCRs (P = 0.0014). TCR breadth and depth analyses may have underestimated total T cell responses. Breadth, reportedly substantial, characterized the spike-specific CD8+ and CD4+ T cell responses after vaccination.

This clone has just one count. Its antigen is undetermined. The sequence derives from a human donor who had recovered from COVID-19. The gene calls are TRBV19 and TRBJ1-5; D ambiguous. The sequencing here drew on peripheral blood, taken after recovery from COVID-19. The CDR3 region has the DNA TGTGCCAGTAGTATAGTGGAATATAGCAATCAGCCCCAGCATTTT. Protein sequence: CASSIVEYSNQPQHF.